This T cell receptor (beta chain) is drawn from a study of blood T cell repertoires in COVID-19. Germline V CDR1 and CDR2: SGHNT, YYREEE (reference sequence). Trimming at V came to 4 bases and at J to 4 bases, leaving 7 bases not matched to a gene. CDR3 length: 17 amino acids. The method was immunoSEQ multiplex PCR; TCRdb's version includes in-frame clones alone and lacks a portion of them. The table includes approximately 130,000 clones, approximately 85% detected once. The sequence was collected from a human donor in a cohort sampled during active COVID-19. What was sequenced was peripheral blood. The genes are TRBV5-4 and TRBJ2-2, with 13 bases fitting TRBD2. The CDR3 protein is CASSLPGLAGSTGELFF. DNA for the CDR3: TGTGCCAGCAGCCTACCGGGACTAGCGGGAAGCACCGGGGAGCTGTTTTTT.